This TCR beta chain appears in the sequencing data of a study of cytomegalovirus exposure and HLA in healthy donors. The CDR3 runs 13 residues. Trimming took 1 base from V and 7 from J, leaving 11 bases between them. In germline, CDR1 is LGHNT, CDR2 FRNRAP. Whole-study results and caveats: A later analysis reportedly found fewer N-insertions in an Asian-associated ancestry cluster than the approximately 730-donor mean.

The PCR was carried out with 60 Vbeta primers and 13 Jbeta primers. TCRdb keeps only in-frame clones here, not all; method: immunoSEQ multiplex PCR. The sample holds under 200,000 clones; roughly 84% are singletons and the top ten take 1.5% to 2.5%. With regard to this clone: The target antigen is unknown.

Healthy bone marrow donors made up the donors. Despite likely unrecorded immune exposures, the donors were nominally healthy at the time of sampling. The TCR comes from a man between 18 and 35 years old in good health and CMV-seronegative. This sequence joins TRBV12-5 and TRBJ2-7; TRBD2 might be the D (5 bases). Sequenced sample: PBMCs. The CDR3 spells CASGLGRVGEQYF. CDR3 in DNA: TGTGCTAGTGGTTTGGGGCGGGTCGGAGAGCAGTACTTC.